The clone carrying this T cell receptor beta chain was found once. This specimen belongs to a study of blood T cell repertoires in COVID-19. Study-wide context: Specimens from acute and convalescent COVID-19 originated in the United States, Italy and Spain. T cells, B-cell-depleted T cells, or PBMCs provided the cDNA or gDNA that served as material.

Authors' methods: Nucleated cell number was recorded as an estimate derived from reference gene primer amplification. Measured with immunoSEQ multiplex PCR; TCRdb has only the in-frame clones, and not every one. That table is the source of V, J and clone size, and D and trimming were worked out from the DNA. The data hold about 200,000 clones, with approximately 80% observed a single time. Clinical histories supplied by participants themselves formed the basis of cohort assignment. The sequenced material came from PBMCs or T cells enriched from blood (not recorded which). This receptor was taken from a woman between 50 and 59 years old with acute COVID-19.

CDR3 nucleotides: TGTGCCAGCAGCTTAACCGGGGCAGGGGCTGACAATGAGCAGTTCTTC. Protein: CASSLTGAGADNEQFF. The chain links TRBV7-3 to TRBJ2-1; D possibly corresponds to TRBD1 (6 bases). The CDR3 extends over 16 amino acids. The V end lost 0 bases, the J end lost 5 bases, and 14 bases lay between the germline ends. Germline values: CDR1 SGHTA, CDR2 FQGTGA.